This passage covers 9 T cell receptor beta chains from one sample sequenced in a study of high-grade serous ovarian cancer treatment subgroups. Tumor tissue was taken before any definitive surgery or chemotherapy was given. Only in-frame clones appear in the TCRdb table, and some are missing; sequencing was by immunoSEQ multiplex PCR. This repertoire shows about 12,000 clones, roughly 85% found once; its top ten account for about 2.9%. What was sequenced was tumor tissue. The receptors here all came from a human donor with high-grade serous ovarian cancer.

This rearrangement joins TRBV6-1 to TRBJ1-2, with D unresolved. The germline V gene encodes CDR1 MNHNS and CDR2 SASEGT. Deletions cut 1 base from V and 2 bases from J, with 8 bases between. The CDR3 runs 14 residues. The CDR3 DNA reads as TGTGCCAGCAGTGAAGGACCCGGAAACTATGGCTACACCTTC. Its protein is CASSEGPGNYGYTF.

This chain joins TRBV11-2 and TRBJ1-6; perhaps TRBD1 as D (5 bases). The CDR3 loop spans 14 amino acids. Germline V gene data show CDR1 as SGHAT and CDR2 as FQNNGV. V was pared by 5 bases and J by 10 bases, with 15 bases between. In DNA form, the CDR3 reads TGTGCCAGCAGCCCCAGGGTTGAAGGGTCACCCCTCCACTTT. The encoded protein is CASSPRVEGSPLHF.

The gene calls are TRBV4-3 and TRBJ2-1, with 7 bases that match TRBD1. The junction had 18 bases not matched to a gene; V was cut back by 4 bases and J by 0 bases. Germline CDR1 reads LGHNA; CDR2 reads YSLEER. CDR3 length equals 20 residues. In nucleotides, the CDR3 is TGCGCCAGCAGCCTTTCCGGGACAGTGCTTCGGCTGAGCTCCTACAATGAGCAGTTCTTC. Translated, it gives CASSLSGTVLRLSSYNEQFF.

The rearrangement joins TRBV28 to TRBJ1-4, with D perhaps TRBD1 (6 bases). CDR3 length: 15 amino acids. The V end was cut by 5 bases, the J end by 0 bases, with 10 bases between. The germline CDR1 and CDR2 sequences are MDHEN and SYDVKM. The CDR3 nucleotides read TGTGCCAGCAGTAATGACAGGACAACTAATGAAAAACTGTTTTTT. This encodes CASSNDRTTNEKLFF.

The chain links TRBV2 to TRBJ1-1, with 7 bases matching TRBD1. Germline assignment: CDR1 SNHLY and CDR2 FYNNEI. The junction had 7 bases not matched to a gene; V was cut back by 6 bases and J by 0 bases. The CDR3 consists of 15 residues. CDR3 sequence reads: CASRSQGLMNTEAFF. The CDR3 DNA reads TGTGCCAGCAGGTCACAGGGGCTAATGAACACTGAAGCTTTCTTT.

The J gene is TRBJ2-1, the V gene TRBV28, with 8 bases aligning to TRBD1. With 8 bases clipped from V and 2 bases from J, the junction kept 8 bases outside the gene matches. The CDR3 loop spans 15 amino acids. Germline loops: CDR1 MDHEN, CDR2 SYDVKM. CDR3 amino acids: CASLTMDRAYNEQFF. The CDR3 DNA is TGTGCCAGCCTGACGATGGACAGGGCCTACAATGAGCAGTTCTTC.

The chain couples TRBV28 to TRBJ1-3; D uncertain. CDR3 length equals 14 residues. CDR1 is MDHEN, CDR2 SYDVKM, per germline. V was trimmed by 6 bases and J by 0 bases, leaving 9 bases between them. CDR3 DNA: TGTGCCAGCAGCCCCGACATCTCTGGAAACACCATATATTTT. Translation gives CASSPDISGNTIYF. Based on the CDR3 plus reference TRBV28 and TRBJ1-3, the full variable domain is DVKVTQSSRYLVKRTGEKVFLECVQDMDHENMFWYRQDPGLGLRLIYFSYDVKMKEKGDIPEGYSVSREKKERFSLILESASTNQTSMYLCASSPDISGNTIYFGEGSWLTVV.

A few counts support this clone. The J gene is TRBJ1-1, the V gene TRBV5-4; TRBD1 matches 7 bases. Per germline, CDR1 SGHNT and CDR2 YYREEE (reference sequence). Germline trimming cut 4 bases from V and 2 bases from J; bases unmatched to any gene: 8. The CDR3 extends over 15 amino acids. CDR3 protein: CASSRTGLVNTEAFF. DNA of the CDR3: TGTGCCAGCAGCAGGACAGGTCTTGTAAACACTGAAGCTTTCTTT.

The chain links TRBV13 to TRBJ1-1; D is uncertain. The V gene lost 5 bases and the J gene lost 0 bases, with 7 bases spanning the gap. Per the germline V gene, CDR1 is PRHDT and CDR2 is FYEKMQ (reference sequence). The CDR3 runs 13 residues. The CDR3 coding sequence is TGTGCCAGCAGCCTATACATGAACACTGAAGCTTTCTTT. Its translation is CASSLYMNTEAFF.